This passage covers 4 T cell receptor beta chains from one sample sequenced in a study of blood T cells in healthy people across ages. PCR was performed a second time for roughly 6 to 12 cycles using a sample-barcoded 5' primer and a J-beta primer mix. Using its own MiXCR run on the 5' RACE reads, TCRdb lists one record per CDR3 protein. The data show some 900,000 distinct CDR3 sequences, with roughly 50% seen just once and around an eighth held by the top ten. Sequenced sample: blood. These receptors were taken from a man younger than 45 in good health.

In regard to this clonotype: A read error may produce the germline difference seen at one junction end. V usage is TRBV4-2 and J usage is TRBJ1-6; 9 nucleotides align to TRBD1. CDR3 length equals 16 residues. Germline CDR1 LGHNA, CDR2 YNFKEQ. CDR3: CASSPDPGQGFSPLQF. The CDR3, as DNA: TGTGCCAGCAGCCCAGACCCCGGACAGGGGTTTTCACCCCTCCAATTT.

This clonotype was detected a few times. The V and J genes are TRBV29-1 and TRBJ2-7; D is ambiguous. V was shortened by 0 bases and J by 3 bases, with 6 bases between the two germline ends. Germline V gives CDR1 SQVTM, CDR2 ANQGSEA. This CDR3 spans 12 amino acids. CDR3 nucleotide sequence: TGCAGCGTTGAAGAAGGCAGCTACGAGCAGTACTTC. It encodes CSVEEGSYEQYF.

The chain recombines TRBV9 with TRBJ2-5, with a possible D match to TRBD1 (5 bases). CDR1 SGDLS and CDR2 YYNGEE come from the germline V gene. The CDR3 length is 16 residues. Trimming removed 4 bases from V and 4 bases from J, with 20 bases in between. The CDR3 region is CASSFRGTRSGETQYF. CDR3 bases: TGTGCCAGCAGCTTTAGGGGAACCCGGAGTGGAGAGACCCAGTACTTC.

This clonotype was recorded many times. This chain connects TRBV28 to TRBJ2-1, with 11 bases lining up with TRBD2. The ends lost 6 bases at V and 1 base at J; junction bases unmatched: 2. Germline-derived CDR1 and CDR2 are MDHEN and SYDVKM. The CDR3 consists of 15 residues. The chain's CDR3 is CASRGTSGSYNEQFF. DNA of the CDR3: TGTGCCAGCAGAGGGACTAGCGGTTCCTACAATGAGCAGTTCTTC.